This TCR beta chain was found in a study of cytomegalovirus exposure and HLA in healthy donors. Study findings and constraints: In an earlier analysis, in 587 donors, most V segments appeared productive either ~87% or ~30% of the time. The authors later found most CMV-associated TCR beta chains appeared HLA-restricted. The study listed approximately 160 cytomegalovirus-associated TCR beta chains.

CDR1 and CDR2 from the germline V gene are WSHSY and SAAADI. The V and J ends lost 0 bases and 5 bases, in that order; junction bases with no gene match: 8. The CDR3 consists of 16 residues. As concerns this clone: What it binds is not known.

PCR used 60 Vbeta primers and 13 Jbeta primers. Per the study methods: A later analysis tallied tens of millions of unique TCR beta chains, 9.5 million to 14 million of them shared. Some clones are missing from TCRdb's copy, which holds only in-frame ones; the method was immunoSEQ multiplex PCR. That table supplies the V and J calls and clone size; D and trimming were determined from the DNA. Here the sample spans around 100,000 clones, roughly 80% being singletons. The source material was PBMCs. The receptor was derived from a man aged 25-40 years in good health and CMV-seropositive. The chain uses TRBV10-2 and TRBJ2-7, with TRBD2 matching 9 bases. Here the CDR3 reads CASSESSPGLANEQYF. CDR3 in DNA: TGCGCCAGCAGTGAGTCTTCCCCGGGACTAGCCAACGAGCAGTACTTC.